These 12 T cell receptor beta chains share one sample of origin, sequenced in a study of T cells in Graves' hyperthyroidism and ophthalmopathy (dated by TCRdb to about 2019). To prepare the library, multiplex PCR was applied. Sequencing was performed on an Illumina HiSeq 2000. TCR beta CDR3 regions were amplified from RNA transcripts. The TCR CDR3 was subjected to a first round of RT-PCR using the HTBI primer set and the Qiagen OneStep RT-PCR kit. Clones were called with MiXCR by TCRdb after fastp trimmed the public reads at Q25, and only in-frame beta chains were retained. Identical CDR3 protein sequences are pooled into one entry, listed with their most common genes and DNA. Across this sample there are 550,000 to 800,000 distinct CDR3 sequences, with around 15% seen only once. The top ten clonotypes cover 15% to 18% of the sample. Specimen: blood. The receptors were sampled from a man aged 50-60 years with Graves' hyperthyroidism.

At least ten counts were recorded for this clonotype. V and J are TRBV7-2 and TRBJ2-7; D ambiguous. The V gene's germline CDR1 is SGHTA and CDR2 FQGNSA. The CDR3 is 15 residues long. Between the trimmed V and J ends, which lost 2 bases and 1 base, there was a span of 12 bases. This chain's CDR3 is CASSLSSSVSYEQYF. The CDR3 DNA sequence: TGTGCCAGCAGCTTAAGTTCATCTGTGTCCTACGAGCAGTACTTC.

In this sample, this clonotype turned up a few times. J is TRBJ1-3 and V is TRBV10-3, with TRBD1 matching over 9 bases. From germline, CDR1 is ENHRY and CDR2 SYGVKD. J gave up 4 bases and V 6 bases, and 1 base lay outside the gene matches. The CDR3 contains 13 residues. The CDR3 spells CAIRQGAGNTIYF. Written as DNA, the CDR3 is TGTGCCATCAGACAGGGGGCCGGAAACACCATATATTTT.

The CDR3 is CATSASSGYTDTQYF. CDR3 nucleotide sequence: TGTGCCACCAGTGCGTCTAGCGGGTACACAGATACGCAGTATTTT. The chain links TRBV24-1 to TRBJ2-3; TRBD2 agrees at 8 bases. V lost 5 bases and J lost 2; bases outside the gene matches: 5. Germline-derived CDR1 and CDR2 are KGHDR and SFDVKD. This CDR3 is 15 amino acids long.

The chain joins TRBV9 to TRBJ2-1, with TRBD1 as a possible D gene (5 bases). V lost 0 bases to trimming and J lost 4 bases, with 11 bases between them. The CDR3 is 15 amino acids. Germline V gives CDR1 SGDLS, CDR2 YYNGEE. The CDR3 here is CASSVEGRVYNEQFF. The CDR3 bases are TGTGCCAGCAGCGTAGAGGGCAGGGTGTACAATGAGCAGTTCTTC.

The genes are TRBV6-2 or TRBV6-3 and TRBJ2-4, with D unclear. The germline V gene encodes CDR1 MNHEY and CDR2 SVGEGT. V was pared by 4 bases and J by 6 bases, with 10 bases between. This CDR3 has 13 amino acids. CDR3 protein: CASSSSTRNIQYF. In nucleotides, the CDR3 is TGTGCCAGCAGTTCCTCTACTCGAAACATTCAGTACTTC.

The V and J genes are TRBV20-1 and TRBJ2-3; TRBD2 matches at 13 bases. Unmatched junction bases numbered 11, after V lost 6 bases and J lost 5 bases. This CDR3 is 16 amino acids long. CDR1 is DFQATT and CDR2 is SNEGSKA in the germline V gene (reference sequence). For the CDR3, the DNA is TGCAGTGCAGGGACTAGCGGGATCGCCGGTGGAGATACGCAGTATTTT. Protein sequence: CSAGTSGIAGGDTQYF.

This chain connects TRBV13 to TRBJ1-2; D is ambiguous. This CDR3 is built from 14 residues. The germline V gene has CDR1 PRHDT and CDR2 FYEKMQ (reference sequence). V was trimmed by 5 bases and J by 0 bases, leaving 10 bases between them. CDR3 DNA sequence: TGTGCCAGCAGCCCGAAAGGAACTAACTATGGCTACACCTTC. It yields the protein CASSPKGTNYGYTF.

This clonotype showed up many times. The chain uses TRBV28 and TRBJ2-7, with 7 bases identical to TRBD2. Per germline, CDR1 MDHEN and CDR2 SYDVKM. J lost 2 bases, V lost 7 bases, and 8 bases had no gene match. CDR3 length: 14 amino acids. The CDR3 DNA follows: TGTGCCAGCACCAACGGGGGGACTACCTACGAGCAGTACTTC. Protein: CASTNGGTTYEQYF.

The rearrangement uses TRBV29-1 and TRBJ1-5; D unresolved. V lost 4 bases and J lost 0, with 4 bases in between. Germline loops: CDR1 SQVTM, CDR2 ANQGSEA. This CDR3 is built from 12 residues. CDR3 sequence reads: CSVASSNQPQHF. The CDR3 nucleotides read TGCAGCGTTGCGAGTAGCAATCAGCCCCAGCATTTT.

This chain connects TRBV10-2 to TRBJ2-3, with 7 positions matching TRBD2. CDR3 length equals 18 residues. V shed 3 bases and J 0 bases; nucleotides not matched to a gene: 12. Germline-derived CDR1 and CDR2 are WSHSY and SAAADI. DNA for the CDR3: TGCGCCAGCAGTGATTCTCCCTTAGCGGGCCCTAGCACAGATACGCAGTATTTT. It encodes CASSDSPLAGPSTDTQYF.

V gene TRBV20-1 combines with J gene TRBJ2-7, with 10 bases fitting TRBD2. V shed 0 bases and J 6 bases; nucleotides not matched to a gene: 14. The germline V gene has CDR1 DFQATT and CDR2 SNEGSKA (reference sequence). This CDR3 comprises 17 residues. Here the CDR3 reads CSARDGVAGGDHGEQYF. The CDR3 DNA follows: TGCAGTGCTAGAGATGGGGTAGCGGGAGGAGATCATGGCGAGCAGTACTTC.

In this sample, this clonotype turned up many times. This chain joins TRBV28 and TRBJ1-1; a possible D gene is TRBD1 (6 bases). Trimming pared 6 bases from V and 5 bases from J, leaving 13 bases between. CDR1 and CDR2 (germline): MDHEN, SYDVKM. This CDR3 comprises 13 residues. The chain's CDR3 is CASSQGQRTEAFF. The CDR3 DNA follows: TGTGCCAGCAGCCAAGGACAGCGGACTGAAGCTTTCTTT.